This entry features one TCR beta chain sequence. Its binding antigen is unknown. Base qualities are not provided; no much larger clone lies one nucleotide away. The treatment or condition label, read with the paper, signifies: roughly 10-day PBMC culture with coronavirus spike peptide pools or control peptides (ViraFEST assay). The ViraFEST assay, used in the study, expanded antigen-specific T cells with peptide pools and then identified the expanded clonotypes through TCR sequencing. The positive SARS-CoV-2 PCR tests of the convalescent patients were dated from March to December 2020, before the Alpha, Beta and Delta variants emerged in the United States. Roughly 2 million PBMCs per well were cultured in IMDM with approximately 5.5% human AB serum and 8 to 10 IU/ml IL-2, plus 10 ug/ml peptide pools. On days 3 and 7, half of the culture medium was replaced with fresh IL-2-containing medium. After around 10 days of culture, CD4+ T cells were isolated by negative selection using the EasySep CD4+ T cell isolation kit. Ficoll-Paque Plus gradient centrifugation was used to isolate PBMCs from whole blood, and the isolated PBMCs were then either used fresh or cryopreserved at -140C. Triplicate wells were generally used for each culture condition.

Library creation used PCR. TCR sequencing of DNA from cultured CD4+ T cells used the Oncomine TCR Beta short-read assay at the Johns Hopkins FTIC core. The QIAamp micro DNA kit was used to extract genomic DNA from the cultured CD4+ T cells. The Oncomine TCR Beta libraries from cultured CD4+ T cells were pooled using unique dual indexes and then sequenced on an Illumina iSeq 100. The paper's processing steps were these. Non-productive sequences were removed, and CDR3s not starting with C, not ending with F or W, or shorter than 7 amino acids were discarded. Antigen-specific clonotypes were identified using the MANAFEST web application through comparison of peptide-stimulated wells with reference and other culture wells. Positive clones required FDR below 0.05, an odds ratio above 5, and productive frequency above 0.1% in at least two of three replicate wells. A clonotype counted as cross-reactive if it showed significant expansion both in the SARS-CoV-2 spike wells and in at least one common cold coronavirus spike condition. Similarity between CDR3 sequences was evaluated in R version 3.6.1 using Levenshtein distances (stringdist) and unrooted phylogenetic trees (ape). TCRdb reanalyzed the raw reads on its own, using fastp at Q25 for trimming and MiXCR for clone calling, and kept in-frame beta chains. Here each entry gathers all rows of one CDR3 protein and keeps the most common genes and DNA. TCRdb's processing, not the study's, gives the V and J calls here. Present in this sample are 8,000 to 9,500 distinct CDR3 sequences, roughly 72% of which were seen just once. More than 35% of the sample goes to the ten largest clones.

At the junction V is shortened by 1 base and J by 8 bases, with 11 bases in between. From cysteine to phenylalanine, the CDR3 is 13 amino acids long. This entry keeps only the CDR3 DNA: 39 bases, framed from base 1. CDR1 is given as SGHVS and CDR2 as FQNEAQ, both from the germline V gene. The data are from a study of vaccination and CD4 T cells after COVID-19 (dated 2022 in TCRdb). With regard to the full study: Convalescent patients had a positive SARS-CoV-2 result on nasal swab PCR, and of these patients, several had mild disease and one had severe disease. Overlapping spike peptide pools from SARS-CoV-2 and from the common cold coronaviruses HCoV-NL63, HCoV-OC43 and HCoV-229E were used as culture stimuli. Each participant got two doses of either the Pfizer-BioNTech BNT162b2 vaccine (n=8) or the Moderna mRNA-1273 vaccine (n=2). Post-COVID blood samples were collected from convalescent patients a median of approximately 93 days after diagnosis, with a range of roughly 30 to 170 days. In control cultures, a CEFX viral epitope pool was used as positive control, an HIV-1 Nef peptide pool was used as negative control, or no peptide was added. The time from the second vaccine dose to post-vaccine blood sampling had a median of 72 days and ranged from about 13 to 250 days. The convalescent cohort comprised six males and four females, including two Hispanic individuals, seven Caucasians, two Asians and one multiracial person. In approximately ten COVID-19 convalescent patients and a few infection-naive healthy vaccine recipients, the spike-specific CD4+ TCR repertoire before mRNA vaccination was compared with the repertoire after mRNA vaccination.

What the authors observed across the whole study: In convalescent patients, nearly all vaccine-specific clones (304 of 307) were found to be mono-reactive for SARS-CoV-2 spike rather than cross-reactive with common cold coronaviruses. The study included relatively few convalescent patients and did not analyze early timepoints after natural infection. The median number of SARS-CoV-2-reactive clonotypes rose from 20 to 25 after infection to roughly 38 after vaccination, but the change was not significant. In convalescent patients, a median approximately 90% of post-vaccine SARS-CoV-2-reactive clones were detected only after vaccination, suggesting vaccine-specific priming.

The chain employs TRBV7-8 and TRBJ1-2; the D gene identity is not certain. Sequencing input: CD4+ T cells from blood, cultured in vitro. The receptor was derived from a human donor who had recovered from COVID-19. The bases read TGTGCCAGCAGCTTAGTGAACGAGGGAGGCTACACCTTC. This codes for CASSLVNEGGYTF.